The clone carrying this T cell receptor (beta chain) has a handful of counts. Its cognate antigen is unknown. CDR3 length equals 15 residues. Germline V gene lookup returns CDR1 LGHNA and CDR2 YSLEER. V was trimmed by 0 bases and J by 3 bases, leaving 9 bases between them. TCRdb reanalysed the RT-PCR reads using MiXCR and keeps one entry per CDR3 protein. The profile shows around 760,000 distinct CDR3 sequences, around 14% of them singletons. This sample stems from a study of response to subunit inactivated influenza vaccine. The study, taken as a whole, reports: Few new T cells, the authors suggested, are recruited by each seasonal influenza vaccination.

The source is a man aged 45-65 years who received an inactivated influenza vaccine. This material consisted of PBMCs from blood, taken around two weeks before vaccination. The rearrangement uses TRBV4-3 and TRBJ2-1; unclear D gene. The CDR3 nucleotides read TGCGCCAGCAGCCAAGATAAGGCGTTCTACAATGAGCAGTTCTTC. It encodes CASSQDKAFYNEQFF.